This T cell receptor beta chain was recorded in a study of blood T cell repertoires in COVID-19. Study background: Some COVID-19 samples were acute and others convalescent; all came from the United States, Italy and Spain. Nucleic acid was either cDNA or gDNA, and it came from T cells, B-cell-depleted T cells, or PBMCs.

As processed by the authors: Amplification from reference gene primers served as the basis for estimated nucleated cell counts. Generated by immunoSEQ multiplex PCR, the TCRdb table keeps only in-frame clones and is missing some. V, J and clone size reflect that table, while D and trimming were determined from the DNA. The repertoire holds about 79,000 clones, with about 90% as singletons. Sequencing was carried out using peripheral blood. This TCR was sampled from a man aged 45-65 years with active COVID-19.

CDR3 nucleotides: TGTGCCAGCAGCCGCGAGTTTTCAGGCTATGGCTACACCTTC. Translation: CASSREFSGYGYTF. V usage is TRBV4-2 and J usage is TRBJ1-2; D call uncertain. Trimming took off 4 bases at V and 4 bases at J, with 13 bases between the two ends. The CDR3 has 14 residues. Germline CDR1 LGHNA, CDR2 YNFKEQ.